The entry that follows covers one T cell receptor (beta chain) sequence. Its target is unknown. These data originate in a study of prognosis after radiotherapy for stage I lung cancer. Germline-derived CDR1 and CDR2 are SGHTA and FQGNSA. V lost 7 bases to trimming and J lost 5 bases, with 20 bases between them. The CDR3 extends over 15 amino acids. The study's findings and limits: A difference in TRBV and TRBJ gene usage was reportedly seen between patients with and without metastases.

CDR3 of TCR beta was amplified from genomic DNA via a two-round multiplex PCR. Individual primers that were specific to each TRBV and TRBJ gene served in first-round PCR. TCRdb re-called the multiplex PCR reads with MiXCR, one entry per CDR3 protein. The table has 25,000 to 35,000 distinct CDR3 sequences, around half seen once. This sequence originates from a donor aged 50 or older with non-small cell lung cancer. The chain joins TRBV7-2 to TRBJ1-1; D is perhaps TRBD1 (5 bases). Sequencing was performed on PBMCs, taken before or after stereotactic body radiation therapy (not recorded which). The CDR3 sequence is CASILRAGTGTEAFF. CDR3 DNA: TGTGCCAGCATCCTCCGGGCCGGGACGGGGACTGAAGCTTTCTTT. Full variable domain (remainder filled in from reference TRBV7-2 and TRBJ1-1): GAGVSQSPSNKVTEKGKDVELRCDPISGHTALYWYRQSLGQGLEFLIYFQGNSAPDKSGLPSDRFSAERTGGSVSTLTIQRTQQEDSAVYLCASILRAGTGTEAFFGQGTRLTVV.